This T cell receptor beta chain was captured by sequencing in a study of regulatory T cells in long-lasting Graves disease. CDR3 length: 17 residues. V lost 8 bases and J 1 base, leaving 23 bases between the germline ends. Through Arm-PCR of CDR3 regions and iRepertoire HTBI primers, TCR beta libraries were built. TCRdb re-analysed the multiplex PCR reads in MiXCR, keeping a single row per CDR3 protein. This sample carries 500,000 or so distinct CDR3 sequences, around 16% of them seen once, and the ten largest clones take roughly 25%. In this sample, this clonotype turned up many times. Time point specified: newly diagnosed GD, antithyroid drugs for less than 3 months. PBMC RNA was the source of the TCR library. These data also featured in a second study, about T cells in Graves' hyperthyroidism and ophthalmopathy. According to that study: In blood, most of the thyroid clonotypes expanded above 0.001 were also present.

This sequence joins TRBV12-3 or TRBV12-4 and TRBJ1-1, with D perhaps matching TRBD1 (6 bases). Sequences were derived from peripheral blood mononuclear cells (PBMCs), sampled at new diagnosis, from a patient treated with antithyroid drugs. The origin of this receptor is a woman aged 40-60 years with Graves disease. The DNA for the CDR3 is TGTGCCAGCGGCGCCGCTACAGGGCCAGAGTCGAACACTGAAGCTTTCTTT. It yields the protein CASGAATGPESNTEAFF.